This TCR beta chain came from a study of CD8 T cells in Susac syndrome. Study summary: Blood was drawn from Susac syndrome patients while they were therapy-naive, on corticosteroids, or on intravenous immunoglobulin alone.

General observations from the study: In total CD8+ repertoires, some 15 Susac-specific public clones were found, and in CD8+ TEMRA repertoires, about five were found.

Reverse transcription used roughly 0.45 to 1 ug RNA and random hexamers. The immunoSEQ assay covered 54 Vbeta and 13 Jbeta segments for CDR3. TCRdb ran MiXCR on the immunoSEQ multiplex PCR reads and lists one entry per CDR3 protein. The table has 200,000 or so distinct CDR3 sequences, over 90% seen once; the top ten hold about 0.15%. CDR3 size: 14 residues. V lost 11 bases and J 0 bases, leaving 14 bases between the germline ends. Germline values: CDR1 SEHNR, CDR2 FQNEAQ (reference sequence). Sequencing of TCR beta was undertaken in CD8+ and CD4+ T cells derived from blood. Of note for this clonotype: The target antigen is unknown.

The chain uses TRBV7-9 and TRBJ2-1; D is perhaps TRBD2 (6 bases). The specimen was CD8+ T cells from PBMCs. This TCR derives from a human donor with Susac syndrome. The CDR3 DNA sequence: TGTGCCGCCGGGAGTGAGGTCTCCTACAATGAGCAGTTCTTC. Amino acids: CAAGSEVSYNEQFF.